The 2 T cell receptor beta chains given below trace back to one sample, sequenced in a study of T cell responses to AZD1222 COVID-19 vaccine. Here immunoSEQ multiplex PCR was the method, and the copy in TCRdb shows in-frame clones only, minus some. The table lists 150,000 to 160,000 clones, more than 75% of them singletons. The source was peripheral blood, collected 28 days after the second AZD1222 dose. The receptors were sampled from an adult who received the AZD1222 COVID-19 vaccine.

This clone was detected only once. The chain links TRBV30 to TRBJ2-2; 10 positions match TRBD1. The V gene end was trimmed by 4 bases and the J gene end by 4 bases; junction bases not matched to a gene: 6. The CDR3 is 15 residues long. The germline CDR1 and CDR2 sequences are GTSNPN and SVGIG (reference sequence). The CDR3 DNA reads as TGTGCCTGGATCCAGACAGGGGGCCTCACCGGGGAGCTGTTTTTT. Translated, it gives CAWIQTGGLTGELFF. The complete variable domain, with remaining parts taken from reference TRBV30 and TRBJ2-2, reads SQTIHQWPATLVQPVGSPLSLECTVEGTSNPNLYWYRQAAGRGLQLLFYSVGIGQISSEVPQNLSASRPQDRQFILSSKKLLLSDSGFYLCAWIQTGGLTGELFFGEGSRLTVL.

The table lists this clone with a few counts. A read error may account for a junction end that differs from germline. This chain links TRBV7-7 with TRBJ1-1; D is ambiguous. The germline V gene has CDR1 SSHAT and CDR2 FNYEAQ (reference sequence). The CDR3 extends over 13 amino acids. The CDR3 DNA follows: TGTGCTAGCAGCTTGCAGATGAACACTGAAGCTTTCTTT. This encodes CASSLQMNTEAFF.